This T cell receptor beta chain was sequenced for a study of glioma-infiltrating T cells after dendritic cell vaccination (dated by TCRdb to the mid-2010s). About the investigation overall: The cohort included some 15 glioblastoma patients drawn from Phase I and II dendritic cell vaccination trials, of whom 9 were newly diagnosed and 6 had recurrent disease. Patients received autologous tumor lysate-pulsed dendritic cell vaccination between about 2003 and 2012. To make the vaccine, monocyte-derived dendritic cells were cultured for seven days with IL-4 and GM-CSF and then pulsed overnight with autologous tumor lysate. Each patient got three intradermal injections of the dendritic cell vaccine, spaced at biweekly intervals, in the arm below the axilla. Deep sequencing of TCR beta CDR3 regions was used to quantify tumor-infiltrating lymphocyte content and compare tumor and blood repertoires in dendritic cell-vaccinated glioblastoma patients. Survival after dendritic cell vaccination was correlated with TCR sequencing metrics, such as TIL content and the overlap between tumor and blood repertoires. Study-wide conclusions, independent of this receptor: The response model built on TCR overlap across three groups was characterized as speculative, with prospective validation still needed. Longer time to progression and overall survival after dendritic cell vaccination were predicted by higher estimated pretreatment TIL content. No direct relationship between TCR clonality and survival was found, suggesting a diverse polyclonal response may matter. The cohort was small and heterogeneous, with few patients having full blood and tumor sets and even fewer initial-recurrent tumor pairs.

Patients were selected for having adequate residual fresh-frozen tumor tissue and more than two years of available survival data. Molecular status otherwise varied across the glioblastoma patients, but none of them carried an isocitrate dehydrogenase mutation. PBMC collection took place before vaccination, two weeks after the third vaccination, and at tumor progression if progression occurred. Genomic DNA was extracted with the Qiagen DNeasy Blood extraction Kit. The immunoSEQ assay amplified TCRB CDR3 regions from approximately 2 micrograms of genomic DNA, or from all available DNA when less than that amount was available. For multiplex PCR, 60 forward primers for TCR V beta segments and 13 reverse primers for J beta segments were used. To estimate reads per starting template, synthetic control templates were spiked into each sample at limiting dilution. The Illumina HiSeq System generated 87 bp sequencing reads. Per the original workflow: PCR and sequencing errors were removed by a nearest neighbor algorithm that merged closely related sequences. TCR overlap was measured as the percentage of unique tumor TCR beta sequences that were also present in the peripheral blood of the same patient. TCRdb holds this immuneACCESS table with in-frame rearrangements only. Some clones are missing; in checked studies, unresolved V genes explain under half, and the rest has no known cause. That table supplies the V and J calls and clone size; D and trimming were determined from the DNA. For this sample the table gives approximately 64,000 clones, of which 82% were detected only once. Jointly, the top ten make up more than 8% of the sample.

As concerns this clone: Its antigen remains undetermined. Within one base of it there is no much larger clone, and no base qualities were kept.

Taken from the germline V gene (reference sequence), the CDR1 and CDR2 loops are MNHEY and SMNVEV. The CDR3 starts with the cysteine, ends with the phenylalanine, and has 17 residues. Here the CDR3 DNA is all that survives: 51 bases in frame from base 1. Trimming leaves V shorter by 3 bases and J shorter by 5 bases, with the junction holding 14 bases beyond the gene matches. This specimen consisted of blood, obtained before dendritic cell vaccination. The rearrangement joined TRBV27 to TRBJ2-7; 9 junctional bases match TRBD1. The sequence derives from a human donor with glioblastoma. The DNA sequence is given as TGTGCCAGCAGTTTTGATCCTTTGCCGGGACAGGGCCACGAGCAGTACTTC. This encodes CASSFDPLPGQGHEQYF.